This T cell receptor beta chain was profiled in a study of liver allograft versus peripheral blood T cells. Background on the study: Blood and transplanted-liver T cell receptor repertoires from recipients were compared.

MiXCR, applied by TCRdb to the reads, yields one record per CDR3 protein. This sample has roughly 560 distinct CDR3 sequences, with about 19% found just once. Overall study results and limits: Intragraft liver T cell receptor repertoires reportedly differed from peripheral blood repertoires.

This clonotype is large (0.1 to 1%) within its sample. Its antigen is unidentified. CDR1 is LNHDA, CDR2 SQIVND, per germline (reference sequence). The CDR3 sequence is 15 residues long. V lost 10 bases and J lost 0, with 15 bases in between. The receptor comes from a human patient who had a liver transplant. These T cells may partly come from the graft donor. The chain is built from TRBV19 and TRBJ2-2; D might be TRBD1 or TRBD2, each matching 5 bases. CDR3 DNA sequence: TGTGCCACCAGGGAGCGGAGAGCGAACACCGGGGAGCTGTTTTTT. Amino acid sequence: CATRERRANTGELFF.